A selection of T cell receptor beta chains follows, all from one sample in a study of T cells in Graves' hyperthyroidism and ophthalmopathy. One entry per CDR3 protein, called by TCRdb with MiXCR from the multiplex PCR reads. The table lists 300,000 to 500,000 distinct CDR3 sequences, about 15% of them singletons. Material: blood. These receptors were collected from a woman aged 25 to 39 with Graves' hyperthyroidism. CDR3s include the opening cysteine and the closing phenylalanine or tryptophan. The order of the fields is J gene, V gene, D gene, clone size, CDR3 DNA, CDR3 protein. A D gene is named only where the DNA matches it firmly. Size values are once, few and many counts, or a class for expanded clones, and some rows have none.

J gene: TRBJ1-1
V gene: TRBV27
D gene: NA
clone size: NA
CDR3 DNA: TGTGCCAGCAGTCGGAGTATAGGGGTAGGCACTGAAGCTTTCTTT
CDR3 protein: CASSRSIGVGTEAFF

J gene: TRBJ2-7
V gene: TRBV9
D gene: TRBD2
clone size: NA
CDR3 DNA: TGTGCCAGCAGCGTAGGCATAGCGGGAAACTACGAGCAGTACTTC
CDR3 protein: CASSVGIAGNYEQYF

J gene: TRBJ1-1
V gene: TRBV20-1
D gene: TRBD1
clone size: few
CDR3 DNA: TGCAGTGCCGGTACGACAGGGGGCGGCGGCGTAGCTTTCTTT
CDR3 protein: CSAGTTGGGGVAFF

J gene: TRBJ2-3
V gene: TRBV9
D gene: NA
clone size: many
CDR3 DNA: TGTGCCAGCAGCGTAGGGACTACCCAAGGGGTTACGCAGTATTTT
CDR3 protein: CASSVGTTQGVTQYF

J gene: TRBJ2-7
V gene: TRBV27
D gene: NA
clone size: many
CDR3 DNA: TGTGCCAGCAGTTTATTCTCCGGGGTGCCCCTCTACGAGCAGTACTTC
CDR3 protein: CASSLFSGVPLYEQYF

J gene: TRBJ2-2
V gene: TRBV3-1
D gene: NA
clone size: many
CDR3 DNA: TGTGCCAGCAGCCGAGATATCAGGGGAACCGGGGAGCTGTTTTTT
CDR3 protein: CASSRDIRGTGELFF

J gene: TRBJ2-1
V gene: TRBV2
D gene: TRBD2
clone size: many
CDR3 DNA: TGTGCCAGCAGTGAACTAGCGGGGGTATACAATGAGCAGTTCTTC
CDR3 protein: CASSELAGVYNEQFF

J gene: TRBJ1-6
V gene: TRBV28
D gene: NA
clone size: few
CDR3 DNA: TGTGCCAGCAGTTTCCCAACAGGGCCACCCCTCCACTTT
CDR3 protein: CASSFPTGPPLHF

J gene: TRBJ1-4
V gene: TRBV3-1
D gene: NA
clone size: few
CDR3 DNA: TGTGCCAGCAGCCAAACAGCAACTAATGAAAACCTGTTTTTT
CDR3 protein: CASSQTATNENLFF

J gene: TRBJ2-7
V gene: TRBV6-1
D gene: NA
clone size: many
CDR3 DNA: TGTGCCAGCAGAACGATCCGCGGGCACGAGCAGTACTTC
CDR3 protein: CASRTIRGHEQYF

J gene: TRBJ1-6
V gene: TRBV24-1
D gene: NA
clone size: NA
CDR3 DNA: TGTGCCACCAGTTCGGGAGAATATAATTCACCCCTCCACTTT
CDR3 protein: CATSSGEYNSPLHF

J gene: TRBJ2-3
V gene: TRBV12-3/TRBV12-4
D gene: NA
clone size: many
CDR3 DNA: TGTGCCAGCAGAGTGCTAGCGAGCATGGCAGATACGCAGTATTTT
CDR3 protein: CASRVLASMADTQYF

J gene: TRBJ2-7
V gene: TRBV20-1
D gene: NA
clone size: once
CDR3 DNA: TGCAGTGCCCCGGATAGACTGACCTACGAGCAGTACTTC
CDR3 protein: CSAPDRLTYEQYF

J gene: TRBJ2-3
V gene: TRBV27
D gene: NA
clone size: many
CDR3 DNA: TGTGCCAGCAGTTTTGCTAGCACAGATACGCAGTATTTT
CDR3 protein: CASSFASTDTQYF

J gene: TRBJ2-7
V gene: TRBV5-1
D gene: NA
clone size: many
CDR3 DNA: TGCGCCAGCAGCTCCAGAAGGGGAGAGTCTTACGAGCAGTACTTC
CDR3 protein: CASSSRRGESYEQYF

J gene: TRBJ2-7
V gene: TRBV5-6
D gene: NA
clone size: NA
CDR3 DNA: TGTGCCAGCAGCCCGGGGGACGGAGTACGAGGGCAGTACTTC
CDR3 protein: CASSPGDGVRGQYF

J gene: TRBJ1-2
V gene: TRBV3-1
D gene: NA
clone size: many
CDR3 DNA: TGTGCCAGCAGCAAACCGATAGGCTCCGGCTACACCTTC
CDR3 protein: CASSKPIGSGYTF

J gene: TRBJ1-2
V gene: TRBV28
D gene: NA
clone size: few
CDR3 DNA: TGTGCCAGCAGTCCTCCAGGGGTTAGCGGCTACACCTTC
CDR3 protein: CASSPPGVSGYTF

J gene: TRBJ1-3
V gene: TRBV18
D gene: NA
clone size: many
CDR3 DNA: TGTGCCAGCTCGGACAGCTCTGGAAACACCATATATTTT
CDR3 protein: CASSDSSGNTIYF

J gene: TRBJ1-2
V gene: TRBV24-1
D gene: NA
clone size: NA
CDR3 DNA: TGTGCCACCAGTGAGGACGGTTATGGCTACACCTTC
CDR3 protein: CATSEDGYGYTF

J gene: TRBJ1-2
V gene: TRBV28
D gene: TRBD1
clone size: many
CDR3 DNA: TGTGCCAGCAATACAGGGACAGCATATGGCTACACCTTC
CDR3 protein: CASNTGTAYGYTF

J gene: TRBJ1-5
V gene: TRBV10-3
D gene: NA
clone size: few
CDR3 DNA: TGTGCCATCAGTGTCTGTTGCAGGGTGGTATGGGGCAATCAGCCCCAGCATTTT
CDR3 protein: CAISVCCRVVWGNQPQHF

J gene: TRBJ2-5
V gene: TRBV15
D gene: NA
clone size: few
CDR3 DNA: TGTGCCACCAGCAGAGATCTGTGGGGGCAAGAGACCCAGTACTTC
CDR3 protein: CATSRDLWGQETQYF

J gene: TRBJ2-7
V gene: TRBV5-1
D gene: TRBD2
clone size: few
CDR3 DNA: TGCGCCAGCAGCGGCGGGAGTCTCGAGCAGTACTTC
CDR3 protein: CASSGGSLEQYF

J gene: TRBJ2-2
V gene: TRBV11-2
D gene: NA
clone size: many
CDR3 DNA: TGTGCCAGCAGCTTAGTGAGGGGGAACACCGGGGAGCTGTTTTTT
CDR3 protein: CASSLVRGNTGELFF

J gene: TRBJ2-3
V gene: TRBV4-1
D gene: NA
clone size: NA
CDR3 DNA: TGCGCCAGCAGCTCCGGGATTACGCAGTATTTT
CDR3 protein: CASSSGITQYF

J gene: TRBJ2-1
V gene: TRBV3-1
D gene: NA
clone size: NA
CDR3 DNA: TGTGCCAGCAGCCAAGCCGGACAGCTAGGAGAGCAGTTCTTC
CDR3 protein: CASSQAGQLGEQFF

J gene: TRBJ2-4
V gene: TRBV30
D gene: TRBD1
clone size: many
CDR3 DNA: TGTGCCTGGAGTGGGGTGGGACAGCCAGCCAAAAACATTCAGTACTTC
CDR3 protein: CAWSGVGQPAKNIQYF

J gene: TRBJ2-1
V gene: TRBV6-1
D gene: TRBD1
clone size: few
CDR3 DNA: TGTGCCAGCAGGCCCGTCTACAGGGGTGACCTCTACAATGAGCAGTTCTTC
CDR3 protein: CASRPVYRGDLYNEQFF

J gene: TRBJ2-7
V gene: TRBV6-1
D gene: TRBD2
clone size: many
CDR3 DNA: TGTGCCACAGCGTTGGGAGGGACGTACGAGCAGTACTTC
CDR3 protein: CATALGGTYEQYF

J gene: TRBJ2-7
V gene: TRBV20-1
D gene: NA
clone size: many
CDR3 DNA: TGCAGCCACCGGCTCGTTGAGTGGAGCGAGCAGTACTTC
CDR3 protein: CSHRLVEWSEQYF

J gene: TRBJ2-7
V gene: TRBV10-3
D gene: TRBD2
clone size: many
CDR3 DNA: TGTGCCACCGGGACTAGCGGGAGTGCTGAACAGTACTTC
CDR3 protein: CATGTSGSAEQYF

J gene: TRBJ2-7
V gene: TRBV6-5
D gene: TRBD1
clone size: many
CDR3 DNA: TGTGCCAGCAGTTACTACAGGGGCTACGAGCAGTACTTC
CDR3 protein: CASSYYRGYEQYF

J gene: TRBJ2-1
V gene: TRBV4-1
D gene: TRBD2
clone size: NA
CDR3 DNA: TGCGCCAGCAGCCAAGTCCGGACTAGCGGGAGAGATGAGCAGTTCTTC
CDR3 protein: CASSQVRTSGRDEQFF

J gene: TRBJ1-4
V gene: TRBV3-1
D gene: NA
clone size: many
CDR3 DNA: TGTGCCAGCAGCCAAGACAGCGAAAAACTGTTTTTT
CDR3 protein: CASSQDSEKLFF

J gene: TRBJ1-5
V gene: TRBV2
D gene: NA
clone size: many
CDR3 DNA: TGTGCCAGCAGTCCCTCCGTAGGGGTTTGGCAGCCCCAGCATTTT
CDR3 protein: CASSPSVGVWQPQHF

J gene: TRBJ2-7
V gene: TRBV6-1
D gene: NA
clone size: NA
CDR3 DNA: TGTGCCGGCAGTCTGGGCCCCGCCTACGAGCAGTACTTC
CDR3 protein: CAGSLGPAYEQYF

J gene: TRBJ2-1
V gene: TRBV7-9
D gene: TRBD1
clone size: few
CDR3 DNA: TGTGCCAGCAGCCGAGCAGGAGGACAGGGCTCCTACAATGAGCAGTTCTTC
CDR3 protein: CASSRAGGQGSYNEQFF

J gene: TRBJ2-1
V gene: TRBV4-1
D gene: NA
clone size: NA
CDR3 DNA: TGCGCCAGCAGCCAAGATCTGGCGGGGCTTGTGTATGAGCAGTTCTTC
CDR3 protein: CASSQDLAGLVYEQFF

J gene: TRBJ2-1
V gene: TRBV20-1
D gene: NA
clone size: many
CDR3 DNA: TGCAGTGCTAGAGCAGGGTTCTACAATGAGCAGTTCTTC
CDR3 protein: CSARAGFYNEQFF

J gene: TRBJ2-1
V gene: TRBV11-1
D gene: TRBD2
clone size: many
CDR3 DNA: TGTGCCAGCAGCTTTAGCGGGAGCGGCTACAATGAGCAGTTCTTC
CDR3 protein: CASSFSGSGYNEQFF

J gene: TRBJ2-2
V gene: TRBV6-1
D gene: NA
clone size: NA
CDR3 DNA: TGTGCCAGCGGGATGGGAGGCGCCGGGGAGCTGTTTTTT
CDR3 protein: CASGMGGAGELFF

J gene: TRBJ1-4
V gene: TRBV10-3
D gene: TRBD1
clone size: NA
CDR3 DNA: TGTGCCATCAGTGAACAGGGGGGAAGCGAAAAACTGTTTTTT
CDR3 protein: CAISEQGGSEKLFF

J gene: TRBJ1-2
V gene: TRBV19
D gene: TRBD1
clone size: NA
CDR3 DNA: TGTGCCAGTAGTATAAAAGGCAGGGACAGAATTAATGGCTACACCTTC
CDR3 protein: CASSIKGRDRINGYTF

J gene: TRBJ2-2
V gene: TRBV28
D gene: NA
clone size: many
CDR3 DNA: TGTGGGAGGGTGAACACCGGGGAGCTGTTTTTT
CDR3 protein: CGRVNTGELFF

J gene: TRBJ2-3
V gene: TRBV3-1
D gene: NA
clone size: many
CDR3 DNA: TGTGCCAGCAGCCAAGTAGTAGATACGCAGTATTTT
CDR3 protein: CASSQVVDTQYF

J gene: TRBJ1-2
V gene: TRBV6-6
D gene: TRBD1
clone size: NA
CDR3 DNA: TGTGCCAGCAGTTACGGACAGGGTAACATTGGCTACACCTTC
CDR3 protein: CASSYGQGNIGYTF

J gene: TRBJ2-3
V gene: TRBV12-3/TRBV12-4
D gene: NA
clone size: many
CDR3 DNA: TGTGCCAGCAGCTCTCTGGATACGCAGTATTTT
CDR3 protein: CASSSLDTQYF

J gene: TRBJ2-1
V gene: TRBV15
D gene: NA
clone size: few
CDR3 DNA: TGTGCCACCAGCAGACCAGGGGTCAATGAGCAGTTCTTC
CDR3 protein: CATSRPGVNEQFF

J gene: TRBJ2-7
V gene: TRBV14
D gene: NA
clone size: NA
CDR3 DNA: TGTGCCAGCAGCCCCTTTTTCGGGAGCTCCTACAACGAGCAGTACTTC
CDR3 protein: CASSPFFGSSYNEQYF

J gene: TRBJ1-2
V gene: TRBV7-2
D gene: NA
clone size: few
CDR3 DNA: TGTGCCAGCAGCTTAGACCGTGTTGATCCAGGGGCCGGCTACACCTTC
CDR3 protein: CASSLDRVDPGAGYTF

J gene: TRBJ2-1
V gene: TRBV28
D gene: NA
clone size: many
CDR3 DNA: TGTGCCACCGAGGAGGGAGCCAATGAGCAGTTCTTC
CDR3 protein: CATEEGANEQFF

J gene: TRBJ2-1
V gene: TRBV19
D gene: NA
clone size: NA
CDR3 DNA: TGTGCCAGTAGTATAGCCCAGGTTAATGAGCAGTTCTTC
CDR3 protein: CASSIAQVNEQFF

J gene: TRBJ2-7
V gene: TRBV6-1
D gene: NA
clone size: few
CDR3 DNA: TGTGCCAGCAGTCCCGTGGGAGGGGGTGTCTACGAGCAGTACTTC
CDR3 protein: CASSPVGGGVYEQYF

J gene: TRBJ1-2
V gene: TRBV20-1
D gene: NA
clone size: many
CDR3 DNA: TGCAGTGCGTGGACACCCAACTATGGCTACACCTTC
CDR3 protein: CSAWTPNYGYTF

J gene: TRBJ1-1
V gene: TRBV11-2
D gene: NA
clone size: few
CDR3 DNA: TGTGCCAGCAGCTTCCTCGGTGGGGCTGAAGCTTTCTTT
CDR3 protein: CASSFLGGAEAFF

J gene: TRBJ2-7
V gene: TRBV3-1
D gene: TRBD2
clone size: few
CDR3 DNA: TGTGCCAGCAGCCCCGGGACTAGCGGGAACCACGAGCAGTACTTC
CDR3 protein: CASSPGTSGNHEQYF

J gene: TRBJ2-1
V gene: TRBV5-1
D gene: TRBD1
clone size: NA
CDR3 DNA: TGCGCCAGCAGCTTGGGACAGGGGGCCGTCAATGAGCAGTTCTTC
CDR3 protein: CASSLGQGAVNEQFF

J gene: TRBJ1-2
V gene: TRBV18
D gene: NA
clone size: many
CDR3 DNA: TGTGCCAGCTCACCAGTGGAAGGGAACTATGGCTACACCTTC
CDR3 protein: CASSPVEGNYGYTF